Listed below are T cell receptor beta chains from one sample, sequenced in a study of follicular helper T cells after annual influenza vaccination. The table came from immunoSEQ multiplex PCR; TCRdb's copy has only in-frame clones and leaves some out. This repertoire shows some 170 clones, approximately 88% found once; its top ten account for roughly 13%. For these TCRs, the target antigens are not known. Source: CXCR5+ CD38+ circulating T follicular helper cells from blood, cultured in vitro and sorted as CD69+ CD200+, taken 7 days after influenza vaccination. The origin of the receptors is an adult who received the influenza vaccine. The CDR3 runs from the conserved cysteine through the conserved F or W. Each record gives: CDR3 protein, CDR3 DNA, V gene, J gene, D gene, clone size. D genes are given only for firm matches. For some rows the clone size is stated as once, few or many, or as a class when expanded; others skip it.

CDR3 protein: CSVEVWGQGSEKLFF
CDR3 DNA: TGCAGCGTTGAAGTGTGGGGACAGGGTAGTGAAAAACTGTTTTTT
V gene: TRBV29-1
J gene: TRBJ1-4
D gene: TRBD1
clone size: NA

CDR3 protein: CASSSGGVYGYTF
CDR3 DNA: TGTGCCAGCAGCTCGGGGGGGGTCTATGGCTACACCTTC
V gene: TRBV7-8
J gene: TRBJ1-2
D gene: NA
clone size: NA

CDR3 protein: CASSLGTDYEQYF
CDR3 DNA: TGTGCCAGCAGTTTAGGGACAGACTACGAGCAGTACTTC
V gene: TRBV6-9
J gene: TRBJ2-7
D gene: TRBD1
clone size: NA

CDR3 protein: CASSQVDSGNTIYF
CDR3 DNA: TGCGCCAGCAGCCAAGTCGACTCTGGAAACACCATATATTTT
V gene: TRBV4-1
J gene: TRBJ1-3
D gene: NA
clone size: NA

CDR3 protein: CASNSGREGRETQYF
CDR3 DNA: TGTGCCTCAAACTCGGGCCGGGAGGGCCGAGAGACCCAGTACTTC
V gene: TRBV7-9
J gene: TRBJ2-5
D gene: TRBD2
clone size: NA

CDR3 protein: CAWSPRQGAAGGYEQYF
CDR3 DNA: TGTGCCTGGAGCCCGAGACAGGGGGCGGCAGGGGGCTACGAGCAGTACTTC
V gene: TRBV30
J gene: TRBJ2-7
D gene: TRBD1
clone size: NA

CDR3 protein: CASSSETGGFGYTF
CDR3 DNA: TGTGCCAGCAGCTCAGAGACAGGGGGCTTTGGCTACACCTTC
V gene: TRBV6-1
J gene: TRBJ1-2
D gene: TRBD1
clone size: few

CDR3 protein: CASSLSGRGPWAEAFF
CDR3 DNA: TGTGCCAGCAGTTTATCGGGCAGGGGGCCTTGGGCTGAAGCTTTCTTT
V gene: TRBV27
J gene: TRBJ1-1
D gene: TRBD1
clone size: NA

CDR3 protein: CASSQGGGSGYEQYF
CDR3 DNA: TGTGCCAGCAGCCAAGGGGGGGGGTCCGGCTACGAGCAGTACTTC
V gene: TRBV4-2
J gene: TRBJ2-7
D gene: TRBD2
clone size: NA

CDR3 protein: CASSFSSGLEWYF
CDR3 DNA: TGCGCCAGCAGCTTCTCGAGCGGACTCGAATGGTACTTC
V gene: TRBV5-1
J gene: TRBJ2-4
D gene: NA
clone size: NA

CDR3 protein: CASGRGTGQKETQYF
CDR3 DNA: TGTGCCAGTGGGAGAGGGACAGGGCAAAAAGAGACCCAGTACTTC
V gene: TRBV6-5
J gene: TRBJ2-5
D gene: TRBD1
clone size: NA

CDR3 protein: CATSRATGTNTGELFF
CDR3 DNA: TGTGCCACCAGCAGAGCTACAGGGACCAACACCGGGGAGCTGTTTTTT
V gene: TRBV15
J gene: TRBJ2-2
D gene: NA
clone size: NA

CDR3 protein: CASSWGQGLAAFF
CDR3 DNA: TGTGCCAGCAGTTGGGGACAGGGTTTGGCCGCTTTCTTT
V gene: TRBV28
J gene: TRBJ1-1
D gene: TRBD1
clone size: NA

CDR3 protein: CASSQEPGAYEAFF
CDR3 DNA: TGCGCCAGCAGCCAAGAGCCCGGGGCGTATGAAGCTTTCTTT
V gene: TRBV4-3
J gene: TRBJ1-1
D gene: NA
clone size: few

CDR3 protein: CASTTNPRGLRSHYGYTF
CDR3 DNA: TGCGCCAGCACCACAAATCCAAGGGGGCTCCGCAGTCACTATGGCTACACCTTC
V gene: TRBV23-1
J gene: TRBJ1-2
D gene: TRBD1
clone size: NA

CDR3 protein: CASSKIGPRQSRANVLTF
CDR3 DNA: TGTGCCAGCAGCAAGATTGGCCCTCGACAAAGTCGGGCCAACGTCCTGACTTTC
V gene: TRBV11-3
J gene: TRBJ2-6
D gene: NA
clone size: NA

CDR3 protein: CASSTQGTQYF
CDR3 DNA: TGTGCCAGCAGTACCCAGGGTACGCAGTATTTT
V gene: TRBV6-6
J gene: TRBJ2-3
D gene: NA
clone size: NA

CDR3 protein: CASSQDVGGPDTGELFF
CDR3 DNA: TGTGCCAGCAGCCAAGATGTCGGGGGGCCGGACACCGGGGAGCTGTTTTTT
V gene: TRBV4-2
J gene: TRBJ2-2
D gene: NA
clone size: NA

CDR3 protein: CASSQATGTESYGYTF
CDR3 DNA: TGCGCCAGCAGCCAAGCGACCGGGACAGAGAGCTATGGCTACACCTTC
V gene: TRBV4-3
J gene: TRBJ1-2
D gene: TRBD1
clone size: NA

CDR3 protein: CASSFSGGDEQFF
CDR3 DNA: TGTGCCAGCAGCTTCTCGGGAGGGGATGAGCAGTTCTTC
V gene: TRBV11-2
J gene: TRBJ2-1
D gene: TRBD2
clone size: NA

CDR3 protein: CASSYLVSGANVLTF
CDR3 DNA: TGTGCCAGTAGTTATTTGGTCTCTGGGGCCAACGTCCTGACTTTC
V gene: TRBV19
J gene: TRBJ2-6
D gene: NA
clone size: NA

CDR3 protein: CASSVIRGRNTEAFF
CDR3 DNA: TGTGCCAGTAGCGTGATCAGGGGCCGGAACACTGAAGCTTTCTTT
V gene: TRBV19
J gene: TRBJ1-1
D gene: NA
clone size: NA

CDR3 protein: CASTAQGMNYGYTF
CDR3 DNA: TGTGCCAGCACTGCCCAGGGAATGAACTATGGCTACACCTTC
V gene: TRBV6-5
J gene: TRBJ1-2
D gene: NA
clone size: NA

CDR3 protein: CASSLAEVRNTIYF
CDR3 DNA: TGTGCCAGCAGTCTCGCTGAGGTTCGAAACACCATATATTTT
V gene: TRBV6-1
J gene: TRBJ1-3
D gene: NA
clone size: NA

CDR3 protein: CASRGTSGRREQFF
CDR3 DNA: TGTGCCAGCAGGGGGACTAGCGGGAGACGGGAGCAGTTCTTC
V gene: TRBV28
J gene: TRBJ2-1
D gene: TRBD2
clone size: NA

CDR3 protein: CASTSGAGHSGANVLTF
CDR3 DNA: TGTGCCAGCACCTCGGGGGCAGGACATTCGGGGGCCAACGTCCTGACTTTC
V gene: TRBV5-6
J gene: TRBJ2-6
D gene: NA
clone size: once

CDR3 protein: CASSPYRMNTEAFF
CDR3 DNA: TGTGCCAGTAGTCCTTACAGGATGAACACTGAAGCTTTCTTT
V gene: TRBV19
J gene: TRBJ1-1
D gene: NA
clone size: NA

CDR3 protein: CASSKIGSRQSRANVLTF
CDR3 DNA: TGTGCCAGCAGCAAGATTGGCTCTCGACAAAGTCGGGCCAACGTCCTGACTTTC
V gene: TRBV11-3
J gene: TRBJ2-6
D gene: NA
clone size: NA

CDR3 protein: CASSELAGKTGELFF
CDR3 DNA: TGTGCCAGCAGCGAACTAGCGGGGAAGACCGGGGAGCTGTTTTTT
V gene: TRBV9
J gene: TRBJ2-2
D gene: TRBD2
clone size: once

CDR3 protein: CSVERGPRLFF
CDR3 DNA: TGCAGCGTTGAAAGGGGACCTAGGCTGTTTTTT
V gene: TRBV29-1
J gene: TRBJ1-4
D gene: NA
clone size: NA

CDR3 protein: CASSLVALTDTQYF
CDR3 DNA: TGTGCCAGCAGCTTAGTCGCTCTCACAGATACGCAGTATTTT
V gene: TRBV11-1
J gene: TRBJ2-3
D gene: NA
clone size: NA

CDR3 protein: CASSWTSGVTEQYF
CDR3 DNA: TGCGCCAGCAGCTGGACTAGCGGGGTCACCGAGCAGTACTTC
V gene: TRBV5-1
J gene: TRBJ2-7
D gene: TRBD2
clone size: few

CDR3 protein: CASSALAGGNNEQFF
CDR3 DNA: TGTGCCAGCAGCGCCTTAGCGGGGGGCAACAATGAGCAGTTCTTC
V gene: TRBV9
J gene: TRBJ2-1
D gene: TRBD2
clone size: NA

CDR3 protein: CASSVGLGGRISNEQFF
CDR3 DNA: TGTGCCAGCAGCGTAGGTCTCGGCGGGAGAATCTCCAATGAGCAGTTCTTC
V gene: TRBV9
J gene: TRBJ2-1
D gene: TRBD2
clone size: NA

CDR3 protein: CASSLPGHPNYGYTF
CDR3 DNA: TGTGCCAGCAGCCTCCCGGGACACCCTAACTATGGCTACACCTTC
V gene: TRBV28
J gene: TRBJ1-2
D gene: NA
clone size: few

CDR3 protein: CASTKDRVHTGELFF
CDR3 DNA: TGTGCCAGCACCAAGGACAGGGTCCACACCGGGGAGCTGTTTTTT
V gene: TRBV28
J gene: TRBJ2-2
D gene: TRBD1
clone size: NA

CDR3 protein: CASSEDVLGARVGNIQYF
CDR3 DNA: TGTGCCAGCAGTGAAGACGTCCTGGGAGCCAGGGTGGGAAACATTCAGTACTTC
V gene: TRBV6-1
J gene: TRBJ2-4
D gene: NA
clone size: NA

CDR3 protein: CASSYSRVRGYGYTF
CDR3 DNA: TGTGCCAGCAGTTACTCCAGGGTAAGAGGATATGGCTACACCTTC
V gene: TRBV6-5
J gene: TRBJ1-2
D gene: NA
clone size: NA

CDR3 protein: CASSRGAGNTGELFF
CDR3 DNA: TGTGCCAGCAGCCGTGGTGCGGGAAACACCGGGGAGCTGTTTTTT
V gene: TRBV7-6
J gene: TRBJ2-2
D gene: NA
clone size: once

CDR3 protein: CAWRRGYRLSDEQYF
CDR3 DNA: TGTGCCTGGAGGAGGGGGTATCGGTTATCGGACGAGCAGTACTTC
V gene: TRBV30
J gene: TRBJ2-7
D gene: NA
clone size: NA

CDR3 protein: CASSYGTSVRADTQYF
CDR3 DNA: TGTGCCAGCAGCTACGGGACTAGCGTCCGCGCGGATACGCAGTATTTT
V gene: TRBV7-2
J gene: TRBJ2-3
D gene: TRBD2
clone size: NA

CDR3 protein: CAWAPVGGARETQYF
CDR3 DNA: TGTGCCTGGGCACCTGTTGGGGGGGCGCGGGAGACCCAGTACTTC
V gene: TRBV30
J gene: TRBJ2-5
D gene: NA
clone size: NA

CDR3 protein: CASSYSPGTGANVLTF
CDR3 DNA: TGTGCCAGCAGCTATAGCCCAGGAACTGGGGCCAACGTCCTGACTTTC
V gene: TRBV5-5
J gene: TRBJ2-6
D gene: NA
clone size: once

CDR3 protein: CASRALIATIRTEAFF
CDR3 DNA: TGTGCCAGCAGGGCTTTAATAGCCACAATTCGCACTGAAGCTTTCTTT
V gene: TRBV21-1
J gene: TRBJ1-1
D gene: NA
clone size: few

CDR3 protein: CASSQGGQLGNEKLFF
CDR3 DNA: TGTGCCAGCAGCCAGGGGGGACAGTTGGGGAATGAAAAACTGTTTTTT
V gene: TRBV4-2
J gene: TRBJ1-4
D gene: TRBD1
clone size: NA

CDR3 protein: CASSPGSGRGGDTQYF
CDR3 DNA: TGTGCCAGCAGCCCCGGTAGCGGGAGGGGCGGAGATACGCAGTATTTT
V gene: TRBV7-2
J gene: TRBJ2-3
D gene: TRBD2
clone size: NA

CDR3 protein: CASSSPGRAEQFF
CDR3 DNA: TGTGCCAGCAGTTCCCCGGGCAGGGCTGAGCAGTTCTTC
V gene: TRBV27
J gene: TRBJ2-1
D gene: NA
clone size: NA

CDR3 protein: CAWSGVAKNIQYF
CDR3 DNA: TGTGCCTGGTCAGGCGTAGCCAAAAACATTCAGTACTTC
V gene: TRBV30
J gene: TRBJ2-4
D gene: NA
clone size: few

CDR3 protein: CASSMPSGTDHQETQYF
CDR3 DNA: TGCGCCAGCAGCATGCCCTCCGGGACAGATCACCAAGAGACCCAGTACTTC
V gene: TRBV5-1
J gene: TRBJ2-5
D gene: TRBD1
clone size: NA

CDR3 protein: CASAGLTTTGELFF
CDR3 DNA: TGTGCCAGTGCTGGGCTTACGACCACCGGGGAGCTGTTTTTT
V gene: TRBV9
J gene: TRBJ2-2
D gene: NA
clone size: NA

CDR3 protein: CASSPPPAGIYNEQFF
CDR3 DNA: TGTGCCAGCAGCCCCCCCCCAGCGGGGATCTACAATGAGCAGTTCTTC
V gene: TRBV7-6
J gene: TRBJ2-1
D gene: TRBD2
clone size: NA

CDR3 protein: CASSAYPGGSNEQFF
CDR3 DNA: TGTGCCAGCAGCGCCTACCCAGGGGGGTCAAATGAGCAGTTCTTC
V gene: TRBV9
J gene: TRBJ2-1
D gene: NA
clone size: NA

CDR3 protein: CASSWGVSPNTGELFF
CDR3 DNA: TGCGCCAGCAGCTGGGGAGTCTCCCCGAACACCGGGGAGCTGTTTTTT
V gene: TRBV4-1
J gene: TRBJ2-2
D gene: NA
clone size: NA